Detailed here is one T cell receptor (beta chain). Trimming took 3 bases from V and 2 from J, leaving 10 bases between them. Germline CDR1 MDHEN, CDR2 SYDVKM. CDR3 size: 14 residues. The record originates from a study of blood T cell repertoires in COVID-19. Authors' data handling: Estimates of nucleated cell counts were drawn from the amplification of reference gene primers. Clones were sequenced by immunoSEQ multiplex PCR, and TCRdb holds only the in-frame ones, with some missing. D and trimming were read from the DNA, whereas the V and J calls and clone size are those reported in that table. The sample consists of over 300,000 clones, more than 70% of them appearing once.

The V and J genes are TRBV28 and TRBJ1-1; D call uncertain. Sequences were obtained from peripheral blood. This sequence was found in a woman aged 45-65 years with acute or convalescent COVID-19. This CDR3 reads CASSFSPSNTEAFF. The DNA for the CDR3 is TGTGCCAGCAGTTTTTCCCCGAGTAACACTGAAGCTTTCTTT.